This T cell receptor beta chain originates from a study of shared clonotypes between healthy human individuals. Study-level information: Each donor's CD8 memory used one plate, CD8 naive two, each CD4 subset three.

The length of the CDR3 is 14 residues. From germline, CDR1 is LNHDA and CDR2 SQIVND (reference sequence). Trimming shortened V by 3 bases and J by 4 bases, and 12 bases separated the two germline ends. This table comes from immunoSEQ multiplex PCR, and its TCRdb copy is limited to in-frame clones, with some not included. The sample holds some 79,000 clones, roughly two thirds seen once. The sequence was collected from a man between 25 and 39 years old in good health. Sequencing was carried out using memory CD8+ T cells sorted from blood. Subset in this sample: CD45RO+ cells pooled with CCR7-negative TemRA cells. The chain couples TRBV19 to TRBJ1-1, with D unclear. Here the CDR3 DNA reads TGTGCCAGTAGTATCACGGTCCGGGGCACTGAAGCTTTCTTT. Amino acids: CASSITVRGTEAFF.